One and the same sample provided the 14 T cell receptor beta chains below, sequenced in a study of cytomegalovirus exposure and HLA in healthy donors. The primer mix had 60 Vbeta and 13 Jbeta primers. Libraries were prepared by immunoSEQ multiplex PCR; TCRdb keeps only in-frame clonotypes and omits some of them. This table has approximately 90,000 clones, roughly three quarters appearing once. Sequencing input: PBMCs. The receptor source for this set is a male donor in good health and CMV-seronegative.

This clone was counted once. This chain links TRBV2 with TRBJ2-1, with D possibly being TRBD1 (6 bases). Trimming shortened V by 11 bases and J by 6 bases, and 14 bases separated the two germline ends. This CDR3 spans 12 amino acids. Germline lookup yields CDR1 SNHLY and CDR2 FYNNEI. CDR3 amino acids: CAAPGTSNEQFF. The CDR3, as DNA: TGTGCCGCCCCCGGGACAAGCAATGAGCAGTTCTTC.

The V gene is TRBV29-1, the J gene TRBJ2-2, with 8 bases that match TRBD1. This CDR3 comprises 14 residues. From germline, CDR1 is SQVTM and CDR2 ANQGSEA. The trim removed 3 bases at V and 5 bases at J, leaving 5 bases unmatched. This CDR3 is CSVETGVNTGELFF. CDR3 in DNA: TGCAGCGTTGAGACAGGGGTTAATACCGGGGAGCTGTTTTTT.

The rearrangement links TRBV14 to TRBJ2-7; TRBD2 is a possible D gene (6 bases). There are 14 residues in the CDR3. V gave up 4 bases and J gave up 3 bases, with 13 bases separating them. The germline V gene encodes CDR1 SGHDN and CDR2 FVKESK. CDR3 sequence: CASSPGDFYYEQYF. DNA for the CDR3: TGTGCCAGCAGCCCCGGGGACTTTTACTACGAGCAGTACTTC.

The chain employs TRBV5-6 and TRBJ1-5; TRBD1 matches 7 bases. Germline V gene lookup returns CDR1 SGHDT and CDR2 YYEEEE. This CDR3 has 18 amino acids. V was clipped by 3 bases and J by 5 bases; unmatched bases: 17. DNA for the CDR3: TGTGCCAGCAGCTCGAGTTTTCCAACAAAACAGGGGCATCAGCCCCAGCATTTT. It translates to CASSSSFPTKQGHQPQHF.

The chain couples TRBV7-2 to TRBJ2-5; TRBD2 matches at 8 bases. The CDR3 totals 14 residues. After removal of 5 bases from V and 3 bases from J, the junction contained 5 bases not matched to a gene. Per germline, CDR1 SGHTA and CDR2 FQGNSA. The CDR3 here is CASSPGGVKETQYF. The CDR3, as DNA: TGTGCCAGCAGCCCCGGGGGGGTAAAAGAGACCCAGTACTTC.

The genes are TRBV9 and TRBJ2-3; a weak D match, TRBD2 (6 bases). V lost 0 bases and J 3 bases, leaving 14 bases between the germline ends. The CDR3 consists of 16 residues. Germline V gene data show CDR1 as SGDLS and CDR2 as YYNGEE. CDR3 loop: CASSVDPWGETDTQYF. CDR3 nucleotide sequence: TGTGCCAGCAGCGTAGACCCCTGGGGGGAAACAGATACGCAGTATTTT.

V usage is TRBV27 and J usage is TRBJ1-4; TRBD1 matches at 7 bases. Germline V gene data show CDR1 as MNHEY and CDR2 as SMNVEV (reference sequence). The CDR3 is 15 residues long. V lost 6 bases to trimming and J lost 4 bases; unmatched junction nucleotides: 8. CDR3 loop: CASSPVTGYNEKLFF. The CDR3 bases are TGTGCCAGCAGCCCGGTGACAGGGTATAATGAAAAACTGTTTTTT.

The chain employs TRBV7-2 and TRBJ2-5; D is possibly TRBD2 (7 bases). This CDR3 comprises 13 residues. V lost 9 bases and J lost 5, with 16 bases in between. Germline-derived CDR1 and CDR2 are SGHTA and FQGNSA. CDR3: CASGGGRAETQYF. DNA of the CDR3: TGTGCCAGTGGGGGGGGCCGCGCGGAGACCCAGTACTTC.

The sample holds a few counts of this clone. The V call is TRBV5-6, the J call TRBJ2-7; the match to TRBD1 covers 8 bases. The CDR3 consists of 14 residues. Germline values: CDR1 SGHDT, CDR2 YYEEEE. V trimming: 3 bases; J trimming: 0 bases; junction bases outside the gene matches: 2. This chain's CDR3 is CASSWTGRSYEQYF. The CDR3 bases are TGTGCCAGCAGCTGGACAGGGCGCTCCTACGAGCAGTACTTC.

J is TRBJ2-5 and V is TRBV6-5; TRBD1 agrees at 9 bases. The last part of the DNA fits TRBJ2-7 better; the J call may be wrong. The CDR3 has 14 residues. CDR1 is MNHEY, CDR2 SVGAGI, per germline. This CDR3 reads CASSEDRGTYEQYF. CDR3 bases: TGTGCCAGCAGTGAGGACAGGGGAACCTACGAGCAGTACTTC.

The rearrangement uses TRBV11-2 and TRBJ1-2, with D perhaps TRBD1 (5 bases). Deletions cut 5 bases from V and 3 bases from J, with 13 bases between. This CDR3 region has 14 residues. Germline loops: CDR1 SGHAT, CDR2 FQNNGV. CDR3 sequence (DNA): TGTGCCAGCAGCCTGCAGACAGCCGACTATGGCTACACCTTC. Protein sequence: CASSLQTADYGYTF.

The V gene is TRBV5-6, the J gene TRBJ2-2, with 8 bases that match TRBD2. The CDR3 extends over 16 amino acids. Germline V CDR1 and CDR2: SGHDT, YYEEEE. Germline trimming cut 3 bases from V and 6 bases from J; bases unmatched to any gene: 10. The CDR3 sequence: CASSSRIGRAAGELFF. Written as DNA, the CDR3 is TGTGCCAGCAGCTCCCGGATCGGGAGGGCCGCCGGGGAGCTGTTTTTT.

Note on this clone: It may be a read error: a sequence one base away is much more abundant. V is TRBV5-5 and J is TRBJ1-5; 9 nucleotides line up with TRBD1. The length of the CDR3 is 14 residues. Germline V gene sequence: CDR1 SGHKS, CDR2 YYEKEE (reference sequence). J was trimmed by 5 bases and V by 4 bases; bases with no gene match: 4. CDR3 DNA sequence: TGTGCCAGCAGCCCCGGGACAGGGTATCAGCCCCAGCATTTT. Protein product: CASSPGTGYQPQHF.

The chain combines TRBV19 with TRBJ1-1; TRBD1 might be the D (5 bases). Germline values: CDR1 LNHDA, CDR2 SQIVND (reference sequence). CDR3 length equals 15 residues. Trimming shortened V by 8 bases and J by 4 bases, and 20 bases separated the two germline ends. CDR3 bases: TGTGCCAGTCTCAGGGACGGGGGATGGGGCACTGAAGCTTTCTTT. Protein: CASLRDGGWGTEAFF.